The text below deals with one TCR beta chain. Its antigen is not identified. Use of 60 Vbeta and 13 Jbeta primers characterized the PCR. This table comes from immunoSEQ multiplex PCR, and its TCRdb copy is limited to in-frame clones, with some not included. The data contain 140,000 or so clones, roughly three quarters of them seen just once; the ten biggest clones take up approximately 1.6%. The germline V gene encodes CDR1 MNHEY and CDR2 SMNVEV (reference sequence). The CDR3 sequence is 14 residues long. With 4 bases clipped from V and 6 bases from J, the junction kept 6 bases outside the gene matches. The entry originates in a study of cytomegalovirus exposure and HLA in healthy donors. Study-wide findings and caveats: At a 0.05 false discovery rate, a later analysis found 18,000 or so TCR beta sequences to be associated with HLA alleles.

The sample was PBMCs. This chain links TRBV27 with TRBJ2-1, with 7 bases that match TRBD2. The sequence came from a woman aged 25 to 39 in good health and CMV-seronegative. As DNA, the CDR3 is TGTGCCAGCAGTTCCCCACTAGCGACCAATGAGCAGTTCTTC. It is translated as CASSSPLATNEQFF.